The text below deals with one T cell receptor (beta chain). The data stem from a study of blood T cell repertoires in COVID-19. Study context: Donors in the United States, Italy and Spain gave samples during acute or convalescent COVID-19. From T cells, B-cell-depleted T cells, or PBMCs came the material, which was cDNA or gDNA.

The junction had 4 bases not matched to a gene; V was cut back by 5 bases and J by 6 bases. Germline-derived CDR1 and CDR2 are MNHNS and SASEGT. The CDR3 is made up of 13 amino acids. In the authors' methods: Estimates of nucleated cell counts were drawn from the amplification of reference gene primers. Generated by immunoSEQ multiplex PCR, the TCRdb table keeps only in-frame clones and is missing some. That table furnishes V, J and clone size, whereas the DNA furnished D and trimming. The sample has some 260,000 clones; around 90% are singletons. The chain employs TRBV6-1 and TRBJ1-5; TRBD1 matches at 7 bases. Sequenced sample: peripheral blood. The TCR was taken from a man older than 75 with acute or convalescent COVID-19. CDR3 residues: CASSSRGVQPQHF. In DNA, the CDR3 is TGTGCCAGCAGTTCCAGGGGGGTTCAGCCCCAGCATTTT.